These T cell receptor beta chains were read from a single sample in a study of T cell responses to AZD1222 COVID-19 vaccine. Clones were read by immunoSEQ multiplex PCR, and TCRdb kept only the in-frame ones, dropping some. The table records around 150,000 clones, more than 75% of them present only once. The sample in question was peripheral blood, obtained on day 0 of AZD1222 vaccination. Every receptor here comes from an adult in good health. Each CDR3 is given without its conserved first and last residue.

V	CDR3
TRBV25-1	ASSETRDFEQF
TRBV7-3	ASSLEGIGTGELF
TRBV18	ASSPQGQGGQPQH
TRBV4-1	ASSQEPSGSPDTQY
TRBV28	ASRDSSTDTQY
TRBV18	ASSPGGNEQY
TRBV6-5	ASTVGNEKLF
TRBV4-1	ASSQGRGHRLGNTIY
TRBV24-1	ATSRAGGTGEQY
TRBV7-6	ASSFTSGGFYNEQF
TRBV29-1	SVGGRSYNEQF
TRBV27	ASSLLTGGLIYEQF
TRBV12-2	ASRLAYLSRETQY
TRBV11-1	ASSSSTSRSYEQY
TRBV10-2	ASSDRINSPLH
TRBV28	ASSLEFANQPQH
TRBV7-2	ASSLTAAGSKNIQY
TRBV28	ASSTTLDIQY
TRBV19	ASSIGGSGGAIPYEQY
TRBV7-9	ASSLSSRTPYEQY
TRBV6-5	ASSVGVNNSPLH
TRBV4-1	ASSQGLSRFGDTQY
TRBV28	ASSLGLWQANYGYT
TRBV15	ATSSPPPLYPVGPLGVEDEKLF
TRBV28	ASSLGLATNTGELF
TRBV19	ASSIGTSGNEQF
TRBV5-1	ASSPGEVGDTQY
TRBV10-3	AIRPSGSTNEQF
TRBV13	ASSLQAGGAYGYT
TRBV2	ASSVRLAEAGY
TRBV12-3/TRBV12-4	ASSRGTVETQY
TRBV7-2	ASSFRTGADTQY
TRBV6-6	ASGPAGSNGYT
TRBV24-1	AISPSTDTQY
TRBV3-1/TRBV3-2	ASSQATGPYYEQY
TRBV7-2	ASSPRVGTGYGYT
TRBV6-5	ASTAGDEAF
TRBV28	ASRPTSGGVSYEQY
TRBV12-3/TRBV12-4	ASSLAAVGGV
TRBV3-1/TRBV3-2	ASSQAGESSYNEQF
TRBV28	ASTSWGVSYNEQF
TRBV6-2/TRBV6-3	ASSYGHTQY
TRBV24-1	ATSDPRQGSGEQY
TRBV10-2	ASSGTGGGNSPLH
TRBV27	ASSLRAGYGYT
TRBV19	ASSASSATYNEQF
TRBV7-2	ASSLMGTEAF
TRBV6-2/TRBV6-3	ASSGQDPISGNTIY
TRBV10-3	AISESGEESTEAF
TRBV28	ASTTAIEAF
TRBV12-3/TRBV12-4	ASSPAF
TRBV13	ASSRGQGSYEQY
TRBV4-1	ASSLTVFQETQY
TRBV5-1	ASSGDRGPNTEAF